These 14 T cell receptor beta chains came from one sample sequenced in a study of T-cell reconstitution after alpha-beta-depleted transplantation in children. Using unique molecular identifiers, the investigators prepared the TCRbeta library. MiXCR was run by TCRdb on the PCR reads, yielding one entry per CDR3 protein. The sample has some 450,000 distinct CDR3 sequences, about 40% seen once. The sample in question was PBMCs, obtained before TCRalphabeta/CD19-depleted stem cell transplant. These TCRs come from a girl aged 2 to 10 with aplastic anemia, due to receive a stem cell transplant.

This clonotype was seen many times. The rearrangement links TRBV29-1 to TRBJ2-5; 7 positions agree with TRBD2. The CDR3 totals 15 residues. J lost 5 bases, V lost 6 bases, and 15 bases had no gene match. Germline V gives CDR1 SQVTM, CDR2 ANQGSEA. CDR3 sequence: CSVVGSGKRGETQYF. The CDR3 region has the DNA TGCAGCGTCGTCGGGAGCGGGAAGAGGGGCGAGACCCAGTACTTC.

This clonotype was counted many times. This chain joins TRBV7-2 and TRBJ2-5, with D tentatively TRBD2 (5 bases). V dropped 3 bases and J dropped 0 bases, with 5 bases sitting between them. This CDR3 is built from 13 residues. The germline CDR1 and CDR2 sequences are SGHTA and FQGNSA. The CDR3 spells CASSLEDQETQYF. In DNA form, the CDR3 reads TGTGCCAGCAGCTTGGAGGACCAAGAGACCCAGTACTTC. The full variable domain, its missing parts supplied by reference TRBV7-2 and TRBJ2-5, is GAGVSQSPSNKVTEKGKDVELRCDPISGHTALYWYRQSLGQGLEFLIYFQGNSAPDKSGLPSDRFSAERTGGSVSTLTIQRTQQEDSAVYLCASSLEDQETQYFGPGTRLLVL.

V is TRBV24-1 and J is TRBJ2-1; D may be TRBD1 (5 bases). The CDR3 spans 15 residues. With 3 bases removed from V and 6 bases from J, the gap between germline ends came to 14 bases. From germline, CDR1 is KGHDR and CDR2 SFDVKD. The CDR3 region has the DNA TGTGCCACCAGTGATCCGATTGGGGCCTTCAATGAGCAGTTCTTC. Its translation is CATSDPIGAFNEQFF.

This clonotype was observed a handful of times. This chain uses TRBV6-2 or TRBV6-3 with TRBJ2-3; 11 bases are shared with TRBD2. Unmatched junction bases numbered 6, after V lost 5 bases and J lost 5 bases. The CDR3 runs to 15 residues. The germline gives CDR1 MNHEY, CDR2 SVGEGT. CDR3 in amino acids: CASSTGTSGLDTQYF. The CDR3 coding sequence is TGTGCCAGCAGTACCGGGACTAGCGGATTAGATACGCAGTATTTT.

This chain joins TRBV20-1 and TRBJ2-7; 8 nucleotides match TRBD2. In germline, CDR1 is DFQATT, CDR2 SNEGSKA (reference sequence). The V and J ends lost 3 bases and 2 bases, in that order; junction bases with no gene match: 6. This CDR3 comprises 14 residues. CDR3 in DNA: TGCAGTGCTAGTTCGACGGGAGGGCCCTACGAGCAGTACTTC. This codes for CSASSTGGPYEQYF.

The chain carries TRBV20-1 and TRBJ1-3; D is undetermined. The CDR3 totals 13 residues. Germline CDR1 and CDR2: DFQATT and SNEGSKA (reference sequence). V shed 0 bases and J shed 4 bases, with 7 bases lying between them. The CDR3 loop reads CSARELGGNTIYF. The CDR3 DNA sequence: TGCAGTGCTAGAGAACTCGGGGGAAACACCATATATTTT.

The chain uses TRBV5-6 and TRBJ2-2; D gene unclear. Trimming pared 1 base from V and 6 bases from J, leaving 10 bases between. CDR1 and CDR2 (germline): SGHDT, YYEEEE. The CDR3 covers 14 residues. The DNA of the CDR3 is TGTGCCAGCAGCTTGATCGTTCGGCCCGGGGAGCTGTTTTTT. This sequence encodes CASSLIVRPGELFF.

This clonotype turned up a few times. The chain is built from TRBV5-1 and TRBJ2-3; D not resolved. CDR3 length: 13 amino acids. The V end lost 1 base, the J end lost 2 bases, and 5 bases lay between the germline ends. Germline V gene sequence: CDR1 SGHRS, CDR2 YFSETQ. CDR3 bases: TGCGCCAGCAGCTTGACGGACACAGATACGCAGTATTTT. It codes for CASSLTDTDTQYF.

This clonotype was observed at least ten times. The rearrangement uses TRBV20-1 and TRBJ2-3; 14 nucleotides agree with TRBD2. Trimming at V came to 4 bases and at J to 3 bases, leaving 6 bases not matched to a gene. The CDR3 has 16 residues. The germline V gene encodes CDR1 DFQATT and CDR2 SNEGSKA (reference sequence). The CDR3 DNA reads as TGCAGTGCTACGGGACTAGCGGGAGTTGGGACAGATACGCAGTATTTT. It codes for CSATGLAGVGTDTQYF.

This clonotype was detected only a few times. The rearrangement joins TRBV4-2 to TRBJ2-7; tentatively, D is TRBD1 (5 bases). The CDR3 totals 15 residues. V lost 4 bases and J 1 base, leaving 14 bases between the germline ends. Per the germline V gene, CDR1 is LGHNA and CDR2 is YNFKEQ. CDR3 coding DNA: TGTGCCAGCAGCCCCCTCCAGGGTAGGTCCTACGAGCAGTACTTC. It yields the protein CASSPLQGRSYEQYF.

The V call is TRBV6-1, the J call TRBJ2-3; D is possibly TRBD2 (5 bases). This CDR3 spans 15 amino acids. In germline, CDR1 is MNHNS, CDR2 SASEGT. Between the trimmed V and J ends, which lost 6 bases and 2 bases, there was a span of 15 bases. Here the CDR3 reads CASRSVAGLTDTQYF. CDR3 nucleotides: TGTGCCAGCAGATCGGTGGCCGGACTCACAGATACGCAGTATTTT.

The genes are TRBV5-1 and TRBJ2-3; D gene uncertain. V was pared by 0 bases and J by 0 bases, with 5 bases between. Germline values: CDR1 SGHRS, CDR2 YFSETQ. This CDR3 contains 14 residues. The CDR3 sequence: CASSLEWSTDTQYF. The CDR3 nucleotides are TGCGCCAGCAGCTTGGAATGGAGCACAGATACGCAGTATTTT. Supplemented by reference TRBV5-1 and TRBJ2-3, the full variable domain reads KAGVTQTPRYLIKTRGQQVTLSCSPISGHRSVSWYQQTPGQGLQFLFEYFSETQRNKGNFPGRFSGRQFSNSRSEMNVSTLELGDSALYLCASSLEWSTDTQYFGPGTRLTVL.

J is TRBJ2-3 and V is TRBV7-8; D is perhaps TRBD2 (6 bases). V was cut by 4 bases and J by 4 bases, with 15 bases left in between. The germline CDR1 and CDR2 sequences are SGHVS and FQNEAQ. This CDR3 is built from 15 residues. CDR3 nucleotide sequence: TGTGCCAGCAGCTCCTCTGCGGGATTAGCAGATACGCAGTATTTT. Amino acids: CASSSSAGLADTQYF.

The gene calls are TRBV6-1 and TRBJ2-6; D gene unclear. The germline V gene has CDR1 MNHNS and CDR2 SASEGT. V was pared by 7 bases and J by 0 bases, with 10 bases between. This CDR3 is 15 amino acids long. The CDR3 nucleotides read TGTGCCAGCACCCTTACTTACTCTGGGGCCAACGTCCTGACTTTC. Encoded protein: CASTLTYSGANVLTF.